This T cell receptor (beta chain) was recorded in a study of T cell responses to AZD1222 COVID-19 vaccine. Study-wide findings and caveats: Breadth and depth of Spike-specific TCRs rose after two AZD1222 doses. Only a handful of AZD1222 recipients were seropositive at baseline. Among the donors, most were white British and more were female, and clonal diversity was possibly underestimated.

This clone was counted a single time. The antigen is not known. TCRdb keeps only in-frame clones here, not all; method: immunoSEQ multiplex PCR. This sample has under 100,000 clones, with roughly 90% found just once. V dropped 0 bases and J dropped 2 bases, with 13 bases sitting between them. This CDR3 region has 16 residues. CDR1 is MGHRA, CDR2 YSYEKL, per germline. The material sequenced was peripheral blood, taken on day 0 of AZD1222 vaccination. The TCR originated in an adult in good health. This chain links TRBV4-1 with TRBJ1-2; D uncertain. The CDR3 DNA follows: TGCGCCAGCAGCCAAGATCGACGGGCGGCAAACTATGGCTACACCTTC. Protein: CASSQDRRAANYGYTF.